Following are 4 T cell receptor beta chains from one sample sequenced in a study of identical twins. A single record per CDR3 protein comes from TCRdb applying MiXCR to the 5' RACE reads. This table holds approximately 300,000 distinct CDR3 sequences, roughly 9% found once. The same specimen was also included in a second study, on yellow fever vaccine responses in identical twins.

Sequencing was carried out using CD8+ T cells sorted from blood. The receptors stem from a woman aged 18-29 years in good health.

This clonotype was detected ten times or more. This chain uses TRBV4-1 with TRBJ2-7; 9 positions match TRBD1. V shed 1 base, J shed 5 bases, and the junction held 6 bases outside the gene matches. Per germline, CDR1 MGHRA and CDR2 YSYEKL. The CDR3 sequence is 15 residues long. This CDR3 is CASSQGGQGIDEQYF. CDR3 DNA sequence: TGCGCCAGCAGCCAAGGCGGACAGGGGATTGACGAGCAGTACTTC.

The rearrangement joins TRBV5-1 to TRBJ2-2; 10 bases are shared with TRBD1. Per the germline V gene, CDR1 is SGHRS and CDR2 is YFSETQ. The J segment lost 5 bases and the V segment lost 4 bases, leaving 5 bases of the junction unmatched. CDR3 size: 15 residues. The CDR3 reads CASSQRTGGTGELFF. CDR3 coding DNA: TGCGCCAGCAGCCAGCGGACAGGGGGGACCGGGGAGCTGTTTTTT. Looking up the rest from reference TRBV5-1 and TRBJ2-2 gives the full variable domain: KAGVTQTPRYLIKTRGQQVTLSCSPISGHRSVSWYQQTPGQGLQFLFEYFSETQRNKGNFPGRFSGRQFSNSRSEMNVSTLELGDSALYLCASSQRTGGTGELFFGEGSRLTVL.

There are many counts of this clonotype. This rearrangement joins TRBV4-3 to TRBJ2-5; D might be TRBD1 (6 bases). CDR1 is LGHNA, CDR2 YSLEER, per germline. V lost 1 base and J lost 5, with 14 bases in between. This CDR3 is 15 amino acids long. The CDR3 nucleotides read TGCGCCAGCAGCCAAGGAACAGGGAATACGGAGACCCAGTACTTC. Translation: CASSQGTGNTETQYF.

V gene TRBV20-1 combines with J gene TRBJ2-2; tentatively, D is TRBD1 (6 bases). Germline CDR1 is DFQATT and CDR2 is SNEGSKA (reference sequence). Trimming cost V 3 bases and J 4 bases, with 9 bases left between them. The CDR3 is made up of 13 amino acids. CDR3 DNA: TGCAGTGCTAGCCCAGGGGTCACCGGGGAGCTGTTTTTT. Its protein product is CSASPGVTGELFF.